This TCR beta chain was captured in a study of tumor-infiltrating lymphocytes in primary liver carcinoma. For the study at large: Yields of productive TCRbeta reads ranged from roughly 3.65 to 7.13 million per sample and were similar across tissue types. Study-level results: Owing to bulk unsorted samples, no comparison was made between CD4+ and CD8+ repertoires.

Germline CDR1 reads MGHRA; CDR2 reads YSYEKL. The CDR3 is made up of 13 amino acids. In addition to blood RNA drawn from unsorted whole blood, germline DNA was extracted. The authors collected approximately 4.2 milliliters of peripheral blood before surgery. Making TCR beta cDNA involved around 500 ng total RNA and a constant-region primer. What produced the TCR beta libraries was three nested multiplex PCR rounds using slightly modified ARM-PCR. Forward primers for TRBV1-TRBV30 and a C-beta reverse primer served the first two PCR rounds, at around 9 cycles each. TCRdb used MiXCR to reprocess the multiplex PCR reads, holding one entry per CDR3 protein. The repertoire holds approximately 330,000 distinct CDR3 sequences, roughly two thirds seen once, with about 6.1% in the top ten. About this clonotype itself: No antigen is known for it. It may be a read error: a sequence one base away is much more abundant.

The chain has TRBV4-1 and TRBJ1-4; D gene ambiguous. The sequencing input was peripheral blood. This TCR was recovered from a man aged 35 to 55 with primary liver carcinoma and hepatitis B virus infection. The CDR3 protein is CVSSQHPGEKLFF. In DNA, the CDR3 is TGCGTCAGCAGCCAACACCCTGGCGAAAAACTGTTTTTT.